The sequence of this T cell receptor (beta chain) was determined in a study of cytomegalovirus exposure and HLA in healthy donors. The germline gives CDR1 SGDLS, CDR2 YYNGEE. The junction had 6 bases not matched to a gene; V was cut back by 3 bases and J by 0 bases. The CDR3 is made up of 17 amino acids. The PCR ran on 60 Vbeta and 13 Jbeta primers. Produced via immunoSEQ multiplex PCR; TCRdb's table is partial and in-frame only. This sample has around 110,000 clones, with around 60% found just once. Whole-study findings and limits: According to an earlier analysis, most TCR beta V segments yielded productive rearrangements about 87% or about 30% of the time.

When sampled, the donors appeared nominally healthy, though they likely had unrecorded immune exposures. To note about this clone: Its antigen remains unknown.

The chain carries TRBV9 and TRBJ2-2; 9 nucleotides line up with TRBD1. This clonotype was obtained from a woman in her forties in good health and CMV-seropositive. The sample comprised PBMCs. In DNA form, the CDR3 reads TGTGCCAGCAGCGCCCTCGGGACAGGGTCGAACACCGGGGAGCTGTTTTTT. Translating it yields CASSALGTGSNTGELFF.